Each of the 17 T cell receptor beta chains below was sequenced from the same sample in a study of graft-versus-host responses after intestinal transplantation. Data came from immunoSEQ multiplex PCR; TCRdb stores just in-frame clones and leaves some out. Among roughly 51,000 clones listed, 80% to 90% were seen once. For these TCRs, the target antigens are not known. The sequencing used unstimulated CD4+ T cells sorted from spleen or lymph node cells, collected before transplant. The receptor source for this set is a human donor who was the organ donor for an intestinal transplant.

The gene calls are TRBV7-9 and TRBJ2-5; D is unresolved. The tail of the sequence fits TRBJ2-7 better, so the J call may be wrong. The CDR3 loop spans 11 amino acids. Germline CDR1 is SEHNR and CDR2 is FQNEAQ (reference sequence). The CDR3 region is CASSGAYEQYF. The CDR3 DNA sequence: TGTGCCAGCAGCGGGGCCTACGAGCAGTACTTC.

This chain uses TRBV9 with TRBJ2-3; TRBD2 matches 8 bases. This CDR3 has 18 residues. Per germline, CDR1 SGDLS and CDR2 YYNGEE. The V and J ends lost 3 bases and 5 bases, in that order; junction bases with no gene match: 17. The CDR3 sequence: CASSGDEGAGAVIDTQYF. In nucleotides, the CDR3 is TGTGCCAGCAGCGGCGACGAGGGAGCGGGAGCGGTGATAGATACGCAGTATTTT. Complete variable domain (other parts from reference TRBV9 and TRBJ2-3): DSGVTQTPKHLITATGQRVTLRCSPRSGDLSVYWYQQSLDQGLQFLIQYYNGEERAKGNILERFSAQQFPDLHSELNLSSLELGDSALYFCASSGDEGAGAVIDTQYFGPGTRLTVL.

CDR3 region: CASLPVPRRQETQYF. The CDR3 DNA follows: TGTGCCAGCCTTCCCGTTCCCAGGCGTCAAGAGACCCAGTACTTC. The chain carries TRBV28 and TRBJ2-5; D uncertain. The CDR3 length is 15 residues. V lost 8 bases and J 2 bases, leaving 18 bases between the germline ends. Germline values: CDR1 MDHEN, CDR2 SYDVKM.

V is TRBV28 and J is TRBJ1-2; a weak D match, TRBD1 (6 bases). The CDR3 extends over 14 amino acids. Germline V lookup: CDR1 MDHEN, CDR2 SYDVKM. V was shortened by 5 bases and J by 4 bases, with 14 bases between the two germline ends. Here the CDR3 DNA reads TGTGCCAGCAGTCCTAGGGGACATACCTATGGCTACACCTTC. Encoded protein: CASSPRGHTYGYTF.

The gene calls are TRBV4-1 and TRBJ2-5, with 11 bases matching TRBD2. The germline V gene encodes CDR1 MGHRA and CDR2 YSYEKL. After removal of 1 base from V and 4 bases from J, the junction contained 11 bases not matched to a gene. This CDR3 is 18 amino acids long. DNA of the CDR3: TGCGCCAGCAGCCAAGGCGGGCTAGCGGGAGGAGTAGTAGAGACCCAGTACTTC. This translates into CASSQGGLAGGVVETQYF.

The J gene is TRBJ2-2, the V gene TRBV11-2, with no clear D. The germline V gene has CDR1 SGHAT and CDR2 FQNNGV. The ends were cut back, 0 bases at V and 5 bases at J, with 13 bases in the middle. The CDR3 is 16 residues long. This chain's CDR3 is CASSLEVARRTGELFF. The CDR3 DNA is TGTGCCAGCAGCTTAGAGGTGGCTAGAAGAACCGGGGAGCTGTTTTTT. Together with reference TRBV11-2 and TRBJ2-2, the CDR3 gives the full variable domain: EAGVAQSPRYKIIEKRQSVAFWCNPISGHATLYWYQQILGQGPKLLIQFQNNGVVDDSQLPKDRFSAERLKGVDSTLKIQPAKLEDSAVYLCASSLEVARRTGELFFGEGSRLTVL.

The table lists this clone with a few counts. The rearrangement joins TRBV9 to TRBJ2-7; D may be TRBD1 (6 bases). This CDR3 is 14 amino acids long. V lost 4 bases, J lost 2 bases, and 13 bases lay in between. Germline V lookup: CDR1 SGDLS, CDR2 YYNGEE. The DNA of the CDR3 is TGTGCCAGCAGCTCCTCGGGACACCCCTACGAGCAGTACTTC. Its translation: CASSSSGHPYEQYF.

DNA for the CDR3: TGTGCCAGCAGCTCCCGTAATTTGCTAACTGAAGCTTTCTTT. This gives the protein CASSSRNLLTEAFF. The chain carries TRBV7-2 and TRBJ1-1; D is unresolved. The CDR3 contains 14 residues. V was clipped by 4 bases and J by 5 bases, with 14 bases between them. CDR1 is SGHTA and CDR2 is FQGNSA in the germline V gene.

CDR3 nucleotides: TGCGCCAGCAGCTTGGAAGGGACAGGGTCCACTGAAGCTTTCTTT. Protein product: CASSLEGTGSTEAFF. The chain has TRBV5-1 and TRBJ1-1, with 9 nucleotides matching TRBD1. Germline-derived CDR1 and CDR2 are SGHRS and YFSETQ. The junction had 4 bases not matched to a gene; V was cut back by 0 bases and J by 4 bases. The CDR3 covers 15 residues.

The chain combines TRBV28 with TRBJ2-7; D is possibly TRBD2 (6 bases). Deletions cut 10 bases from V and 4 bases from J, with 14 bases between. The CDR3 covers 12 residues. The germline CDR1 and CDR2 sequences are MDHEN and SYDVKM. CDR3: CATQRGGYEQYF. The CDR3, as DNA: TGTGCCACCCAAAGGGGAGGTTACGAGCAGTACTTC.

This clone was detected once. V usage is TRBV7-2 and J usage is TRBJ2-3; perhaps TRBD1 as D (6 bases). CDR3 length: 16 amino acids. In germline, CDR1 is SGHTA, CDR2 FQGNSA. Trimming pared 6 bases from V and 1 base from J, leaving 17 bases between. This chain's CDR3 is CASSSPHRVGTDTQYF. In DNA form, the CDR3 reads TGTGCCAGCAGTTCTCCGCACAGGGTCGGCACAGATACGCAGTATTTT. The entire variable domain, with the rest obtained from reference TRBV7-2 and TRBJ2-3, is as follows: GAGVSQSPSNKVTEKGKDVELRCDPISGHTALYWYRQSLGQGLEFLIYFQGNSAPDKSGLPSDRFSAERTGGSVSTLTIQRTQQEDSAVYLCASSSPHRVGTDTQYFGPGTRLTVL.

In this sample, this clone turned up once. The chain has TRBV6-4 and TRBJ2-5, with D tentatively TRBD2 (6 bases). The CDR3 is 15 residues long. The germline CDR1 and CDR2 sequences are MRHNA and SNTAGT. V lost 3 bases, J lost 5 bases, and 16 bases lay in between. The CDR3, as DNA: TGTGCCAGCAGTGAAGACGACGGGAGCTCGGAGACCCAGTACTTC. As protein: CASSEDDGSSETQYF.

The rearrangement uses TRBV5-1 and TRBJ2-5; D unresolved. Trimming pared 0 bases from V and 2 bases from J, leaving 5 bases between. The CDR3 is 13 amino acids. CDR1 is SGHRS, CDR2 YFSETQ, per germline. The CDR3 is CASSLGQQETQYF. As DNA, the CDR3 is TGCGCCAGCAGCTTGGGGCAGCAAGAGACCCAGTACTTC.

J is TRBJ2-3 and V is TRBV28; tentative D call: TRBD1 (7 bases). There are 16 residues in the CDR3. Trimming shortened V by 5 bases and J by 4 bases, and 19 bases separated the two germline ends. CDR1 and CDR2 (germline): MDHEN, SYDVKM. In nucleotides, the CDR3 is TGTGCCAGCAGTGTGACAGGGCCGGGACTCGCAGATACGCAGTATTTT. This codes for CASSVTGPGLADTQYF.

The CDR3: CASSSRQGAGRNTEAFF. The DNA for the CDR3 is TGTGCCAGCAGCTCAAGACAGGGCGCGGGAAGAAACACTGAAGCTTTCTTT. The chain recombines TRBV5-4 with TRBJ1-1; 7 nucleotides line up with TRBD1. V lost 3 bases to trimming and J lost 2 bases; unmatched junction nucleotides: 13. The germline CDR1 and CDR2 sequences are SGHNT and YYREEE (reference sequence). This CDR3 spans 17 amino acids.

The gene calls are TRBV5-1 and TRBJ2-1, with D possibly matching TRBD1 (6 bases). This CDR3 contains 18 residues. Trimming shortened V by 0 bases and J by 6 bases, and 22 bases separated the two germline ends. Germline V gives CDR1 SGHRS, CDR2 YFSETQ. CDR3 in DNA: TGCGCCAGCAGCTTGGCCGCAGGGGACAAGGGAGAGGGCAATGAGCAGTTCTTC. As protein: CASSLAAGDKGEGNEQFF.

A few counts support this clone. The genes are TRBV10-3 and TRBJ2-7, with 7 bases aligning to TRBD2. This CDR3 has 16 residues. Per germline, CDR1 ENHRY and CDR2 SYGVKD. The trim removed 0 bases at V and 2 bases at J, leaving 7 bases unmatched. The CDR3 sequence: CAISESRAGAPYEQYF. The CDR3 bases are TGTGCCATCAGTGAGTCAAGGGCGGGAGCCCCCTACGAGCAGTACTTC.